The sequence of this T cell receptor beta chain was determined in a study of T-cell memory formation after mild COVID-19. Study-wide background: Clusters of TCRs were largely donor specific.

This clonotype was recorded a few times. The CDR3 has 15 residues. CDR1 and CDR2 from the germline V gene are PRHDT and FYEKMQ (reference sequence). V lost 0 bases and J lost 7, with 13 bases in between. TCRdb ran MiXCR on the 5' RACE reads and lists one entry per CDR3 protein. The sample shows 400,000 to 500,000 distinct CDR3 sequences, around 20% of them seen only once. The chain uses TRBV13 and TRBJ2-1, with a weak D call TRBD1 (6 bases). The receptor's source is an adult woman who had mild COVID-19 (a few samples of this study predate the infection). Cell type and time point are not known. Sequenced: PBMCs or a T cell subset sorted from them (not recorded which). The CDR3 reads CASSLGTGQRNEQFF. CDR3 coding DNA: TGTGCCAGCAGCTTAGGCACGGGACAAAGGAATGAGCAGTTCTTC.